Below are 29 T cell receptor beta chains sequenced from a single sample in a study of blood T cell repertoires in COVID-19. Data came from immunoSEQ multiplex PCR; TCRdb stores just in-frame clones and leaves some out. The repertoire includes 55,000 to 90,000 clones, more than 75% of them detected once, and more than 1.1% sits in the top ten. Source material: peripheral blood. All receptors come from a human donor in a cohort sampled during active COVID-19.

There are a few counts of this clone. The CDR3 sequence: CASSPQYGYTF. DNA for the CDR3: TGTGCCAGCAGTCCCCAGTATGGCTACACCTTC. The rearrangement uses TRBV12-3 or TRBV12-4 and TRBJ1-2; D gene unclear. The CDR3 is 11 amino acids. Trimming took off 5 bases at V and 5 bases at J, with 6 bases between the two ends.

The V call is TRBV7-9, the J call TRBJ2-7, with 11 nucleotides matching TRBD1. Germline-derived CDR1 and CDR2 are SEHNR and FQNEAQ (reference sequence). The CDR3 covers 13 residues. The V and J ends lost 5 bases and 7 bases, in that order; junction bases with no gene match: 4. The CDR3 sequence: CASSQGTGGEQYF. CDR3 DNA sequence: TGTGCCAGCAGCCAAGGGACAGGGGGTGAGCAGTACTTC.

The chain carries TRBV7-9 and TRBJ1-1; D not resolved. CDR1 and CDR2 (germline): SEHNR, FQNEAQ (reference sequence). The V end lost 5 bases, the J end lost 5 bases, and 9 bases lay between the germline ends. The CDR3 loop spans 12 amino acids. For the CDR3, the DNA is TGTGCCAGCAGCCGAGACAATACTGAAGCTTTCTTT. Its translation is CASSRDNTEAFF.

The chain is built from TRBV28 and TRBJ1-2, with 7 positions matching TRBD1. The CDR3 is 16 amino acids. V lost 6 bases and J lost 0; bases outside the gene matches: 10. Germline V CDR1 and CDR2: MDHEN, SYDVKM. The CDR3 is CASSHDGQAANYGYTF. In nucleotides, the CDR3 is TGTGCCAGCAGCCATGACGGACAGGCCGCTAACTATGGCTACACCTTC.

The chain joins TRBV7-9 to TRBJ1-1; D is ambiguous. CDR3 length equals 12 residues. V gave up 3 bases and J gave up 4 bases, with 6 bases separating them. Germline loops: CDR1 SEHNR, CDR2 FQNEAQ (reference sequence). CDR3 region: CASSLLSTEAFF. As DNA, the CDR3 is TGTGCCAGCAGCTTGTTGAGCACTGAAGCTTTCTTT.

The rearrangement joins TRBV24-1 to TRBJ1-6, with TRBD1 identical over 9 bases. Germline trimming cut 12 bases from V and 12 bases from J; bases unmatched to any gene: 17. Germline V gene lookup returns CDR1 KGHDR and CDR2 SFDVKD. CDR3 length equals 15 residues. CDR3 loop: CAPLWKGTGREPLHF. The CDR3 DNA is TGTGCCCCCCTATGGAAGGGGACAGGGAGGGAACCCCTCCACTTT.

The genes are TRBV11-2 and TRBJ2-4; D is undetermined. Deletions cut 4 bases from V and 15 bases from J, with 28 bases between. This CDR3 is built from 16 residues. CDR1 and CDR2 from the germline V gene are SGHAT and FQNNGV. The CDR3 nucleotides are TGTGCCAGCAGCTCCTCCGAATTTCCTTATACAACCAACGTGTACTTC. Its translation is CASSSSEFPYTTNVYF. The whole variable domain, filled in from reference TRBV11-2 and TRBJ2-4, reads EAGVAQSPRYKIIEKRQSVAFWCNPISGHATLYWYQQILGQGPKLLIQFQNNGVVDDSQLPKDRFSAERLKGVDSTLKIQPAKLEDSAVYLCASSSSEFPYTTNVYFGAGTRLSVL.

The rearrangement links TRBV7-9 to TRBJ1-6; 7 nucleotides align to TRBD1. CDR1 is SEHNR, CDR2 FQNEAQ, per germline (reference sequence). This CDR3 comprises 13 residues. V lost 5 bases and J lost 8; bases outside the gene matches: 3. The CDR3 sequence: CASSTTGDSPLHF. The CDR3 DNA reads TGTGCCAGCAGCACCACAGGGGATTCACCCCTCCACTTT.

This rearrangement joins TRBV30 to TRBJ1-1, with D maybe TRBD1 (5 bases). From germline, CDR1 is GTSNPN and CDR2 SVGIG (reference sequence). V shed 2 bases and J shed 7 bases, with 11 bases lying between them. The length of the CDR3 is 12 residues. The CDR3, as DNA: TGTGCCTGGAGTCAGTCCCAGGGTGAAGCTTTCTTT. Amino acid sequence: CAWSQSQGEAFF.

The V gene is TRBV5-1, the J gene TRBJ2-7; 10 positions agree with TRBD2. The CDR3 runs 15 residues. The J segment lost 3 bases and the V segment lost 2 bases, leaving 5 bases of the junction unmatched. The germline gives CDR1 SGHRS, CDR2 YFSETQ. The DNA for the CDR3 is TGCGCCAGCAGCTTTCGGACTAGCGGAATCTACGAGCAGTACTTC. Translation: CASSFRTSGIYEQYF.

The chain links TRBV3-1 (or the pseudogene TRBV3-2) to TRBJ2-7; TRBD1 aligns across 7 bases. Looked up from germline, CDR1 is LGHDT and CDR2 is YNNKEL (reference sequence). Germline trimming cut 0 bases from V and 0 bases from J; bases unmatched to any gene: 17. This CDR3 region has 20 residues. The CDR3, as DNA: TGTGCCAGCAGCCAAGACCCACGTATCCAACAGGGGTCCTCCTCCTACGAGCAGTACGTC. Residues: CASSQDPRIQQGSSSYEQYV.

CDR3: CASSYDLGNTQYF. The CDR3 DNA sequence: TGTGCCAGCAGTTACGACCTAGGTAATACGCAGTATTTT. J is TRBJ2-3 and V is TRBV6-6; D call uncertain. The V gene lost 2 bases and the J gene lost 7 bases, with 10 bases spanning the gap. The CDR3 runs to 13 residues. Germline CDR1 reads MNHNY; CDR2 reads SVGAGI (reference sequence).

The CDR3, as DNA: TGTGCCAGCAGCCCGGGACTAGCAACTCAAGAGACCCAGTACTTC. Its translation is CASSPGLATQETQYF. V and J are TRBV5-6 and TRBJ2-5, with 9 bases identical to TRBD2. CDR1 is SGHDT, CDR2 YYEEEE, per germline. V dropped 4 bases and J dropped 2; count of bases not matched to a gene: 6. The CDR3 length is 15 residues.

The V call is TRBV7-9, the J call TRBJ1-2, with 8 bases aligning to TRBD1. This CDR3 comprises 14 residues. J was trimmed by 7 bases and V by 8 bases; bases with no gene match: 12. Germline V gene data show CDR1 as SEHNR and CDR2 as FQNEAQ (reference sequence). Here the CDR3 DNA reads TGTGCCAGCGGGAGGACAGGGATGGGGTCTGGCTACACCTTC. It translates to CASGRTGMGSGYTF.

The V and J genes are TRBV10-3 and TRBJ2-5; possible D gene TRBD2, 5 bases. This CDR3 contains 12 residues. V was clipped by 10 bases and J by 3 bases, with 12 bases between them. CDR1 and CDR2 from the germline V gene are ENHRY and SYGVKD. CDR3 amino acids: CATCKGEETQYF. In DNA form, the CDR3 reads TGTGCCACCTGCAAGGGAGAAGAGACCCAGTACTTC.

The CDR3 DNA sequence: TGTGCCAGCAGTTACTCGTTAGCGGGGGGTCACAATGAGCAGTTCTTC. Protein: CASSYSLAGGHNEQFF. The chain joins TRBV6-5 to TRBJ2-1, with 10 bases matching TRBD2. The CDR3 is made up of 16 amino acids. Germline CDR1 and CDR2: MNHEY and SVGAGI. Unmatched junction bases numbered 4, after V lost 0 bases and J lost 5 bases.

The chain couples TRBV10-3 to TRBJ2-1, with D possibly TRBD1 on 5 matching bases. The ends were cut back, 4 bases at V and 7 bases at J, with 20 bases in the middle. This CDR3 contains 16 residues. CDR1 ENHRY and CDR2 SYGVKD come from the germline V gene. The CDR3 bases are TGTGCCATCAGTGGACGTGGGGCTACCTCTCGAAATGAGCAGTTCTTC. Its protein product is CAISGRGATSRNEQFF.

The chain uses TRBV3-1 (or the pseudogene TRBV3-2) and TRBJ1-1; 7 bases match TRBD1. Germline V gene data show CDR1 as LGHDT and CDR2 as YNNKEL (reference sequence). The CDR3 runs to 14 residues. With V trimmed by 4 bases and J by 1 base, 3 bases remained unmatched. For the CDR3, the DNA is TGTGCCAGCAGCCGCCGGGACAGGAACACTGAAGCTTTCTTT. Its protein is CASSRRDRNTEAFF.

The V gene is TRBV20-1, the J gene TRBJ2-4; TRBD1 agrees at 8 bases. CDR3 length equals 14 residues. V lost 3 bases to trimming and J lost 4 bases; unmatched junction nucleotides: 5. Germline lookup yields CDR1 DFQATT and CDR2 SNEGSKA (reference sequence). Written as DNA, the CDR3 is TGCAGTGCTAGTACAGGGGGTTTGAAAAACATTCAGTACTTC. Encoded protein: CSASTGGLKNIQYF.

The gene calls are TRBV3-1 (or the pseudogene TRBV3-2) and TRBJ2-1; D is possibly TRBD2 (6 bases). The CDR3 has 14 residues. The V end was cut by 3 bases, the J end by 7 bases, with 13 bases between. Looked up from germline, CDR1 is LGHDT and CDR2 is YNNKEL (reference sequence). The CDR3 sequence is CASSQGLESNEQFF. CDR3 in DNA: TGTGCCAGCAGCCAGGGACTGGAAAGTAATGAGCAGTTCTTC.

This clone was seen a single time. This chain uses TRBV11-2 with TRBJ2-3, with unresolved D. The CDR3 is made up of 14 amino acids. The ends were cut back, 1 base at V and 6 bases at J, with 11 bases in the middle. The germline V gene encodes CDR1 SGHAT and CDR2 FQNNGV. In nucleotides, the CDR3 is TGTGCCAGCAGCTTAGCCCCCGTGGGCGATACGCAGTATTTT. Translating it yields CASSLAPVGDTQYF.

This clone was detected only a few times. The J gene is TRBJ1-3, the V gene TRBV28, with D tentatively TRBD1 (5 bases). This CDR3 is 14 amino acids long. Trimming pared 3 bases from V and 3 bases from J, leaving 9 bases between. Germline V gene data show CDR1 as MDHEN and CDR2 as SYDVKM. The CDR3 sequence is CASSFRVGGNTIYF. Written as DNA, the CDR3 is TGTGCCAGCAGTTTCAGGGTTGGTGGAAACACCATATATTTT.

The chain combines TRBV21-1 with TRBJ1-1. TRBV21-1 is flagged as a pseudogene. The length of the CDR3 is 18 residues. CDR3 residues: CASSKASGGQPLVTEAFF. DNA for the CDR3: TGTGCCAGCAGCAAAGCTTCGGGGGGCCAACCGCTGGTCACTGAAGCTTTCTTT.

The J gene is TRBJ1-5, the V gene TRBV28; D gene ambiguous. CDR1 is MDHEN, CDR2 SYDVKM, per germline. The CDR3 extends over 14 amino acids. The V gene lost 5 bases and the J gene lost 9 bases, with 17 bases spanning the gap. CDR3 DNA: TGTGCCAGCAGTCTCCCTACTCCCATGTGGCCCCAGCATTTT. It codes for CASSLPTPMWPQHF.

This chain uses TRBV27 with TRBJ2-2; D gene uncertain. The V gene's germline CDR1 is MNHEY and CDR2 SMNVEV (reference sequence). Between the trimmed V and J ends, which lost 7 bases and 1 base, there was a span of 16 bases. This CDR3 contains 16 residues. In DNA, the CDR3 is TGTGCCAGCATGGGTGATCCGACTGTGAACACCGGGGAGCTGTTTTTT. It translates to CASMGDPTVNTGELFF.

The V gene is TRBV6-7, the J gene TRBJ2-7, with D perhaps matching TRBD2 (5 bases). TRBV6-7 is recorded as an ORF, its role being uncertain. V was cut by 5 bases and J by 7 bases, with 24 bases left in between. This CDR3 spans 16 amino acids. The DNA for the CDR3 is TGTGCCAGCAGTCGACACCGACTACCCTTAGGAGGAGAGCAGTACGTC. It translates to CASSRHRLPLGGEQYV.

This rearrangement joins TRBV15 to TRBJ1-2; 10 bases align to TRBD1. Trimming at V came to 3 bases and at J to 4 bases, leaving 5 bases not matched to a gene. Germline values: CDR1 LNHNV, CDR2 YYDKDF (reference sequence). The CDR3 length is 15 residues. The CDR3 is CATSRGGQGVYGYTF. The CDR3 DNA sequence: TGTGCCACCAGCAGGGGAGGACAGGGGGTCTATGGCTACACCTTC.

The V gene is TRBV7-2, the J gene TRBJ2-1, with D perhaps TRBD2 (5 bases). The CDR3 covers 14 residues. The V gene's germline CDR1 is SGHTA and CDR2 FQGNSA. The germline V and J ends were trimmed by 1 base and 8 bases, with 12 bases remaining between them. This CDR3 is CASSLELGADEQFF. CDR3 DNA sequence: TGTGCCAGCAGCTTAGAATTGGGAGCCGATGAGCAGTTCTTC.

This clone came up once. This rearrangement joins TRBV27 to TRBJ2-1, with TRBD2 identical over 12 bases. Trimming removed 5 bases from V and 1 base from J; junction bases left unmatched: 9. There are 18 residues in the CDR3. CDR1 and CDR2 from the germline V gene are MNHEY and SMNVEV (reference sequence). The CDR3 DNA reads TGTGCCAGCAGTCCCGGACTAGCGGGGCTGGGGTCCTACAATGAGCAGTTCTTC. Its translation: CASSPGLAGLGSYNEQFF.